These 9 T cell receptor beta chains were sequenced from one sample in a study of blood T cell repertoires in COVID-19. Here immunoSEQ multiplex PCR was the method, and the copy in TCRdb shows in-frame clones only, minus some. Of roughly 190,000 clones detected, under 90% appear once; the ten largest clones hold approximately 15%. Sample: peripheral blood. These receptors originate from a man aged 25 to 40 with active or convalescent COVID-19.

This CDR3 is CASSYPPDSAFPDEQYF. CDR3 DNA sequence: TGTGCCAGCAGTTACCCTCCGGACAGCGCGTTCCCAGACGAGCAGTACTTC. The rearrangement uses TRBV6-2 or TRBV6-3 and TRBJ2-7; D is possibly TRBD1 (6 bases). Trimming removed 2 bases from V and 5 bases from J, with 22 bases in between. The CDR3 contains 17 residues. CDR1 MNHEY and CDR2 SVGEGT come from the germline V gene.

V and J are TRBV27 and TRBJ1-5; 12 nucleotides match TRBD1. The CDR3 sequence is 19 residues long. Trimming cost V 6 bases and J 3 bases; bases outside gene matches: 15. The germline CDR1 and CDR2 sequences are MNHEY and SMNVEV (reference sequence). CDR3 coding DNA: TGTGCCAGCAGCAATGGGGGGACAGGGGGCCCGGGCGTCAATCAGCCCCAGCATTTT. It specifies CASSNGGTGGPGVNQPQHF.

The gene calls are TRBV25-1 and TRBJ1-3, with D possibly being TRBD1 (6 bases). Germline CDR1 and CDR2: MGHDK and SYGVNS. V was cut by 5 bases and J by 0 bases, with 17 bases left in between. This CDR3 is built from 17 residues. CDR3 loop: CASSSPSTGVSGNTIYF. Here the CDR3 DNA reads TGTGCCAGCAGTAGCCCCTCGACAGGAGTCTCTGGAAACACCATATATTTT.

This clone was counted a single time. The V and J genes are TRBV5-1 and TRBJ2-5; D might be TRBD1 (5 bases). The CDR3 spans 14 residues. Looked up from germline, CDR1 is SGHRS and CDR2 is YFSETQ. V gave up 4 bases and J gave up 2 bases, with 12 bases separating them. CDR3 sequence reads: CASSVGHTQETQYF. The CDR3 DNA is TGCGCCAGCAGCGTCGGACACACTCAAGAGACCCAGTACTTC. The complete variable domain, with remaining parts taken from reference TRBV5-1 and TRBJ2-5, reads KAGVTQTPRYLIKTRGQQVTLSCSPISGHRSVSWYQQTPGQGLQFLFEYFSETQRNKGNFPGRFSGRQFSNSRSEMNVSTLELGDSALYLCASSVGHTQETQYFGPGTRLLVL.

This sequence joins TRBV6-6 and TRBJ2-1; TRBD1 matches 10 bases. V lost 6 bases to trimming and J lost 4 bases; unmatched junction nucleotides: 6. CDR3 length: 15 residues. Germline CDR1 is MNHNY and CDR2 is SVGAGI (reference sequence). As DNA, the CDR3 is TGTGCCAGCAGCCTAGGACAGGGGGTTTACAATGAGCAGTTCTTC. This gives the protein CASSLGQGVYNEQFF.

This clone was seen just once. This sequence joins TRBV6-2 or TRBV6-3 and TRBJ2-5; no clear D. Germline V CDR1 and CDR2: MNHEY, SVGEGT. The V and J ends lost 5 bases and 5 bases respectively, with 12 bases between them. This CDR3 has 13 amino acids. The CDR3 DNA follows: TGTGCCAGCAGTCGACTCCTCGGGGAGACCCAGTACTTC. Its translation: CASSRLLGETQYF.

This rearrangement joins TRBV19 to TRBJ1-1, with TRBD1 identical over 9 bases. J was trimmed by 1 base and V by 4 bases; bases with no gene match: 7. Germline V gene data show CDR1 as LNHDA and CDR2 as SQIVND (reference sequence). There are 16 residues in the CDR3. Written as DNA, the CDR3 is TGTGCCAGTAGTAACCTAGGGGGACAGGGGAACACTGAAGCTTTCTTT. Translated: CASSNLGGQGNTEAFF.

V gene TRBV7-9 combines with J gene TRBJ2-2; no clear D gene. Germline CDR1 SEHNR, CDR2 FQNEAQ (reference sequence). Trimming removed 5 bases from V and 6 bases from J, with 13 bases in between. The CDR3 length is 14 residues. The CDR3 reads CASSPPSQAGELFF. The DNA for the CDR3 is TGTGCCAGCAGCCCCCCAAGCCAAGCCGGGGAGCTGTTTTTT. The whole variable domain, filled in from reference TRBV7-9 and TRBJ2-2, reads DTGVSQNPRHKITKRGQNVTFRCDPISEHNRLYWYRQTLGQGPEFLTYFQNEAQLEKSRLLSDRFSAERPKGSFSTLEIQRTEQGDSAMYLCASSPPSQAGELFFGEGSRLTVL.

The gene calls are TRBV4-1 and TRBJ1-4; D call uncertain. Germline V gives CDR1 MGHRA, CDR2 YSYEKL. CDR3 length equals 15 residues. V lost 0 bases to trimming and J lost 0 bases, with 5 bases between them. This chain's CDR3 is CASSQESATNEKLFF. The CDR3 DNA follows: TGCGCCAGCAGCCAAGAGAGTGCAACTAATGAAAAACTGTTTTTT.